One and the same sample provided the 23 T cell receptor beta chains below, sequenced in a study of T-cell reconstitution after alpha-beta-depleted transplantation in children listed by TCRdb under 2016. Libraries came from PCR. The instrument given in TCRdb is Illumina HiSeq 2500. Molecular barcoding was employed in the preparation of TCR libraries, with unique molecular identifiers being used to normalize TCRbeta repertoire quantification. The public reads were quality trimmed at Q25 with fastp and then assembled into clones with MiXCR by TCRdb, keeping productive beta chains. When rows share a CDR3 protein, they turn into one entry using the most common DNA and genes. A total of about 440,000 distinct CDR3 sequences appear in this sample, approximately 42% of them only once. The ten most abundant clones make up 27% of the sample. The treatment or condition label, read with the paper, signifies: allogeneic hematopoietic cell transplantation with graft depleted of TCRalphabeta T cells and CD19 B cells.

The material sequenced was PBMCs, taken before TCRalphabeta/CD19-depleted stem cell transplant. The origin of the receptors is a girl under 10 years old with aplastic anemia, due to receive a stem cell transplant.

The CDR3 spells CSASRARSSYEQYF. The CDR3 DNA reads TGCAGTGCTAGTCGAGCGCGCAGCTCCTACGAGCAGTACTTC. V is TRBV20-1 and J is TRBJ2-7, with D unclear. V was clipped by 3 bases and J by 0 bases, with 12 bases between them. The CDR3 is made up of 14 amino acids. Germline CDR1 and CDR2: DFQATT and SNEGSKA (reference sequence).

The rearrangement joins TRBV11-2 to TRBJ2-1; TRBD2 aligns across 7 bases. The CDR3 totals 17 residues. Per germline, CDR1 SGHAT and CDR2 FQNNGV. The junction had 12 bases not matched to a gene; V was cut back by 5 bases and J by 2 bases. The CDR3 DNA follows: TGTGCCAGCAGCCCCAACCCCACTAGCGCCACCTACAATGAGCAGTTCTTC. It specifies CASSPNPTSATYNEQFF.

The chain combines TRBV29-1 with TRBJ2-5, with TRBD1 as a possible D gene (5 bases). Trimming stripped 7 bases from V and 3 bases from J, with 15 bases between. This CDR3 has 13 amino acids. CDR1 and CDR2 (germline): SQVTM, ANQGSEA. CDR3 DNA: TGCAGCGACTTAGATTCGACAGAAGAGACCCAGTACTTC. Its protein is CSDLDSTEETQYF.

V and J are TRBV11-2 and TRBJ2-5; D might be TRBD2 (6 bases). Germline V gene data show CDR1 as SGHAT and CDR2 as FQNNGV. The CDR3 extends over 16 amino acids. The ends were cut back, 5 bases at V and 0 bases at J, with 16 bases in the middle. The CDR3 DNA sequence: TGTGCCAGCAGCCCCCGGGTTAGCGGTCACCAAGAGACCCAGTACTTC. It yields the protein CASSPRVSGHQETQYF.

The chain is built from TRBV19 and TRBJ2-1; perhaps D is TRBD1 or TRBD2 (5 bases each). V lost 4 bases to trimming and J lost 10 bases, with 17 bases between them. The germline V gene has CDR1 LNHDA and CDR2 SQIVND (reference sequence). The CDR3 spans 14 residues. This CDR3 is CASSNQGVRTEQFF. In nucleotides, the CDR3 is TGTGCCAGTAGTAATCAGGGAGTCCGAACCGAGCAGTTCTTC.

The chain carries TRBV20-1 and TRBJ2-3, with 9 bases lining up with TRBD2. The CDR3 is 13 amino acids. Germline trimming cut 7 bases from V and 7 bases from J; bases unmatched to any gene: 9. CDR1 is DFQATT and CDR2 is SNEGSKA in the germline V gene (reference sequence). The CDR3 nucleotides read TGCAGTGTAGGCCTAGCGGGGTCCCATACGCAGTATTTT. It specifies CSVGLAGSHTQYF.

V usage is TRBV9 and J usage is TRBJ2-1; D remains ambiguous. Germline CDR1 SGDLS, CDR2 YYNGEE. Trimming pared 0 bases from V and 5 bases from J, leaving 9 bases between. This CDR3 contains 14 residues. The CDR3 loop is CASSVGGGNNEQFF. CDR3 bases: TGTGCCAGCAGCGTAGGCGGCGGAAACAATGAGCAGTTCTTC.

This clonotype came up once. This may be a read error, as it is one base from a much larger clone. CDR3 sequence (DNA): TGTGCCAGCAGCTCAGCATTCGGCAGGCCGAACACTGAAGCTTTCTTT. It translates to CASSSAFGRPNTEAFF. V and J are TRBV7-2 and TRBJ1-1; D is unresolved. This CDR3 contains 16 residues. Per germline, CDR1 SGHTA and CDR2 FQGNSA. Trimming took off 4 bases at V and 1 base at J, with 16 bases between the two ends.

The chain has TRBV3-1 and TRBJ2-3; 9 nucleotides agree with TRBD2. CDR1 and CDR2 from the germline V gene are LGHDT and YNNKEL (reference sequence). The CDR3 covers 19 residues. With V trimmed by 0 bases and J by 0 bases, 10 bases remained unmatched. CDR3 bases: TGTGCCAGCAGCCAAGATCCCCTTACGACTAGCGGTAGCACAGATACGCAGTATTTT. Its translation is CASSQDPLTTSGSTDTQYF.

The rearrangement uses TRBV15 and TRBJ2-2, with D perhaps matching TRBD1 (6 bases). The CDR3 extends over 15 amino acids. Germline lookup yields CDR1 LNHNV and CDR2 YYDKDF (reference sequence). The ends were cut back, 0 bases at V and 6 bases at J, with 11 bases in the middle. CDR3 protein: CATSRDRGKAGELFF. CDR3 nucleotides: TGTGCCACCAGCAGAGACAGGGGTAAAGCCGGGGAGCTGTTTTTT.

This clonotype was seen many times. The chain combines TRBV29-1 with TRBJ1-1; D gene unclear. With 6 bases removed from V and 11 bases from J, the gap between germline ends came to 13 bases. This CDR3 is 10 amino acids long. Germline values: CDR1 SQVTM, CDR2 ANQGSEA. CDR3 loop: CSVSPRVAFF. Here the CDR3 DNA reads TGCAGCGTCTCCCCCCGGGTCGCTTTCTTT.

This clonotype occurred a few times. The chain combines TRBV20-1 with TRBJ2-3, with D possibly TRBD1 on 6 matching bases. Germline assignment: CDR1 DFQATT and CDR2 SNEGSKA (reference sequence). Trimming shortened V by 3 bases and J by 2 bases, and 12 bases separated the two germline ends. The CDR3 has 14 amino acids. The CDR3 sequence is CSARHQGYTDTQYF. The CDR3 DNA reads as TGCAGTGCTAGGCACCAGGGGTACACAGATACGCAGTATTTT.

V is TRBV7-2 and J is TRBJ2-2; D remains unclear. The CDR3 consists of 15 residues. Trimming removed 5 bases from V and 6 bases from J, with 16 bases in between. Germline V gives CDR1 SGHTA, CDR2 FQGNSA. CDR3: CASSPPGRWAGELFF. CDR3 nucleotide sequence: TGTGCCAGCAGCCCCCCGGGTCGATGGGCCGGGGAGCTGTTTTTT.

The chain carries TRBV20-1 and TRBJ2-7, with a possible D match to TRBD2 (5 bases). V lost 5 bases to trimming and J lost 2 bases, with 16 bases between them. The length of the CDR3 is 14 residues. Germline V gene lookup returns CDR1 DFQATT and CDR2 SNEGSKA (reference sequence). CDR3 in amino acids: CSAPPPTGAYEQYF. CDR3 DNA sequence: TGCAGTGCTCCCCCTCCTACCGGGGCCTACGAGCAGTACTTC.

This chain uses TRBV28 with TRBJ1-1, with no clear D. There are 13 residues in the CDR3. Germline assignment: CDR1 MDHEN and CDR2 SYDVKM. V was shortened by 6 bases and J by 0 bases, with 8 bases between the two germline ends. The CDR3 spells CASRNPMNTEAFF. For the CDR3, the DNA is TGTGCCAGCAGGAACCCCATGAACACTGAAGCTTTCTTT.

V is TRBV28 and J is TRBJ2-2; 7 bases fit TRBD1. Germline V lookup: CDR1 MDHEN, CDR2 SYDVKM. This CDR3 is 15 amino acids long. V lost 6 bases, J lost 6 bases, and 10 bases stayed unmatched. The CDR3 region has the DNA TGTGCCAGCAGCCTGGACAGGAGGCAAGCCGGGGAGCTGTTTTTT. Amino acid sequence: CASSLDRRQAGELFF. Filled out from reference TRBV28 and TRBJ2-2, the complete variable domain reads DVKVTQSSRYLVKRTGEKVFLECVQDMDHENMFWYRQDPGLGLRLIYFSYDVKMKEKGDIPEGYSVSREKKERFSLILESASTNQTSMYLCASSLDRRQAGELFFGEGSRLTVL.

The V gene is TRBV20-1, the J gene TRBJ2-3, with 7 bases that match TRBD1. The CDR3 is made up of 14 amino acids. Looked up from germline, CDR1 is DFQATT and CDR2 is SNEGSKA (reference sequence). The ends lost 6 bases at V and 7 bases at J; junction bases unmatched: 13. CDR3 nucleotides: TGCAGTGCCAAACAGGGACAGCTCGGGAATACGCAGTATTTT. It is translated as CSAKQGQLGNTQYF.

J is TRBJ1-1 and V is TRBV19, with D perhaps matching TRBD1 (5 bases). The CDR3 has 14 amino acids. Trimming stripped 7 bases from V and 7 bases from J, with 19 bases between. Germline V gives CDR1 LNHDA, CDR2 SQIVND (reference sequence). The CDR3 reads CASTAGGRDLEAFF. CDR3 sequence (DNA): TGTGCCAGTACCGCCGGCGGGCGGGACCTTGAAGCTTTCTTT.

The chain employs TRBV30 and TRBJ2-1; D may be TRBD1 (6 bases). V was trimmed by 3 bases and J by 1 base, leaving 10 bases between them. This CDR3 comprises 14 residues. CDR1 and CDR2 (germline): GTSNPN, SVGIG (reference sequence). The CDR3 DNA reads TGTGCCTGGAGCAGGGGACGGTCCTACAATGAGCAGTTCTTC. Translating gives CAWSRGRSYNEQFF.

This clonotype was counted many times. The chain employs TRBV15 and TRBJ2-5, with TRBD2 matching 8 bases. Germline lookup yields CDR1 LNHNV and CDR2 YYDKDF (reference sequence). This CDR3 contains 15 residues. J was trimmed by 2 bases and V by 0 bases; bases with no gene match: 2. CDR3 sequence (DNA): TGTGCCACCAGCAGAGAGCCTAGCGGGCAAGAGACCCAGTACTTC. Translated: CATSREPSGQETQYF.

This clonotype has at least ten counts. The rearrangement links TRBV9 to TRBJ2-7, with 7 bases aligning to TRBD2. Germline assignment: CDR1 SGDLS and CDR2 YYNGEE. The CDR3 consists of 13 residues. Unmatched junction bases numbered 9, after V lost 7 bases and J lost 5 bases. DNA for the CDR3: TGTGCCAGCTCCCTGGGAGGGGTGAACGAGCAGTACTTC. Residues: CASSLGGVNEQYF.

The V and J genes are TRBV27 and TRBJ1-1; no reliable D call. The CDR3 has 13 residues. Germline CDR1 reads MNHEY; CDR2 reads SMNVEV (reference sequence). Trimming removed 2 bases at V and 3 bases at J, with 7 bases between. The CDR3 here is CASSLIYDTEAFF. CDR3 nucleotide sequence: TGTGCCAGCAGTTTAATCTATGACACTGAAGCTTTCTTT.

Regarding this clonotype: At one end the junction does not follow the germline gene, possibly because of a read error. CDR3 in amino acids: CGAERDGEWYEQFF. CDR3 DNA: TGCGGTGCCGAACGGGACGGGGAATGGTATGAGCAGTTCTTC. The chain is built from TRBV20-1 and TRBJ2-1, with D perhaps assigned TRBD1 or TRBD2 (5 bases each). The CDR3 covers 14 residues. CDR1 and CDR2 from the germline V gene are DFQATT and SNEGSKA (reference sequence).